These 21 T cell receptor beta chains were sequenced from one sample in a study of shared clonotypes between healthy human individuals. Profiling relied on immunoSEQ multiplex PCR, and the TCRdb table lists in-frame clones only, not all of them. The sample holds approximately 1.5 million clones, 95% to 99% seen once. Source material: naive CD4+ T cells sorted from blood. Specified subset: CD45RA+ positively selected. These TCRs come from a man between 25 and 39 years old in good health.

This chain connects TRBV19 to TRBJ1-2; D is possibly TRBD1 (6 bases). V lost 2 bases and J lost 4, with 11 bases in between. This CDR3 comprises 14 residues. Per germline, CDR1 LNHDA and CDR2 SQIVND (reference sequence). The CDR3 loop is CASSIQGTSYGYTF. In DNA, the CDR3 is TGTGCCAGTAGTATACAGGGGACTTCCTATGGCTACACCTTC.

V gene TRBV28 combines with J gene TRBJ2-2; D remains ambiguous. From germline, CDR1 is MDHEN and CDR2 SYDVKM. Trimming cost V 3 bases and J 1 base, with 9 bases left between them. The CDR3 covers 15 residues. The CDR3 protein is CASSFPWGNTGELFF. The CDR3 DNA is TGTGCCAGCAGTTTCCCGTGGGGGAACACCGGGGAGCTGTTTTTT.

This sequence joins TRBV7-3 and TRBJ2-2, with D perhaps TRBD2 (6 bases). V was shortened by 4 bases and J by 3 bases, with 18 bases between the two germline ends. The CDR3 has 17 residues. Germline V gene lookup returns CDR1 SGHTA and CDR2 FQGTGA. CDR3 in DNA: TGTGCCAGCAGCTCGGACGAGCGCTTAGCGGACACCGGGGAGCTGTTTTTT. It yields the protein CASSSDERLADTGELFF. Full variable domain (outside the CDR3, taken from reference TRBV7-3 and TRBJ2-2): GAGVSQTPSNKVTEKGKYVELRCDPISGHTALYWYRQSLGQGPEFLIYFQGTGAADDSGLPNDRFFAVRPEGSVSTLKIQRTERGDSAVYLCASSSDERLADTGELFFGEGSRLTVL.

About this clone: The sample contains more than one DNA sequence encoding this CDR3. V gene TRBV9 combines with J gene TRBJ2-1, with TRBD2 matching over 15 bases. V gave up 2 bases and J gave up 1 base; unmatched junction bases: 7. CDR1 and CDR2 from the germline V gene are SGDLS and YYNGEE. The CDR3 loop spans 19 amino acids. CDR3 DNA sequence: TGTGCCAGCAGCGTGGATGGGACTAGCGGGAGGATTTCCTACAATGAGCAGTTCTTC. Translation gives CASSVDGTSGRISYNEQFF. Full variable domain (missing parts from reference TRBV9 and TRBJ2-1): DSGVTQTPKHLITATGQRVTLRCSPRSGDLSVYWYQQSLDQGLQFLIQYYNGEERAKGNILERFSAQQFPDLHSELNLSSLELGDSALYFCASSVDGTSGRISYNEQFFGPGTRLTVL.

The chain couples TRBV7-2 to TRBJ2-7, with 10 bases lining up with TRBD1. The germline V gene has CDR1 SGHTA and CDR2 FQGNSA. V was pared by 1 base and J by 2 bases, with 2 bases of the junction left unmatched. The CDR3 runs 15 residues. The CDR3 DNA sequence: TGTGCCAGCAGCTTAGAGGGACAGGGGACCTACGAGCAGTACTTC. This sequence encodes CASSLEGQGTYEQYF.

This sequence joins TRBV6-6 and TRBJ2-5; D unresolved. Germline CDR1 is MNHNY and CDR2 is SVGAGI (reference sequence). Trimming cost V 0 bases and J 4 bases, with 6 bases left between them. This CDR3 comprises 13 residues. CDR3 coding DNA: TGTGCCAGCAGTTACTCGGTTCTAGAGACCCAGTACTTC. It is translated as CASSYSVLETQYF.

For the CDR3, the DNA is TGTGCCTGGAGTTGGACAGGGAGGGGTCAGCCCCAGCATTTT. It encodes CAWSWTGRGQPQHF. J is TRBJ1-5 and V is TRBV30; 8 bases fit TRBD1. Germline V lookup: CDR1 GTSNPN, CDR2 SVGIG (reference sequence). The J segment lost 6 bases and the V segment lost 2 bases, leaving 6 bases of the junction unmatched. The CDR3 is made up of 14 amino acids.

J is TRBJ1-2 and V is TRBV28; D is ambiguous. CDR3 length equals 14 residues. V was shortened by 6 bases and J by 5 bases, with 16 bases between the two germline ends. Germline CDR1 and CDR2: MDHEN and SYDVKM. DNA of the CDR3: TGTGCCAGCAGATATCTGGGAGGTTCATATGGCTACACCTTC. It yields the protein CASRYLGGSYGYTF.

The chain carries TRBV29-1 and TRBJ2-7; D is uncertain. Germline V gene sequence: CDR1 SQVTM, CDR2 ANQGSEA. The CDR3 has 10 amino acids. Trimming left V 5 bases short and J 1 base short, with 3 bases between. The CDR3 region has the DNA TGCAGCGTTTATTCCTACGAGCAGTACTTC. Amino acids: CSVYSYEQYF.

V usage is TRBV10-1 and J usage is TRBJ2-7, with D perhaps matching TRBD2 (5 bases). Trimming pared 3 bases from V and 7 bases from J, leaving 16 bases between. The CDR3 runs 14 residues. Germline CDR1 is WNHNN and CDR2 is SYGVQD (reference sequence). The CDR3 is CASSDVSPPGEQYF. For the CDR3, the DNA is TGCGCCAGCAGTGATGTTTCCCCACCGGGAGAGCAGTACTTC.

About this clone itself: Additional DNA sequences in this sample encode the identical CDR3. This rearrangement joins TRBV4-1 to TRBJ1-5, with D perhaps matching TRBD1 (5 bases). CDR1 and CDR2 from the germline V gene are MGHRA and YSYEKL. Deletions cut 0 bases from V and 7 bases from J, with 13 bases between. The CDR3 loop spans 15 amino acids. CDR3 DNA: TGCGCCAGCAGCCAAGACCCTCAGGGATACCAGCCCCAGCATTTT. Its protein product is CASSQDPQGYQPQHF.

The gene calls are TRBV5-1 and TRBJ2-7; D gene ambiguous. The CDR3 sequence is 15 residues long. Germline CDR1 reads SGHRS; CDR2 reads YFSETQ. Trimming took off 0 bases at V and 0 bases at J, with 10 bases between the two ends. Here the CDR3 reads CASSLARAFSYEQYF. The CDR3 bases are TGCGCCAGCAGCTTGGCCCGGGCGTTCTCCTACGAGCAGTACTTC.

The V and J genes are TRBV5-5 and TRBJ1-5; 9 bases line up with TRBD1. This CDR3 comprises 16 residues. V lost 4 bases, J lost 1 base, and 6 bases stayed unmatched. From germline, CDR1 is SGHKS and CDR2 YYEKEE (reference sequence). The CDR3 nucleotides are TGTGCCAGCAGCAACTGGGACAGGGAAAGCAATCAGCCCCAGCATTTT. Translating it yields CASSNWDRESNQPQHF.

The chain combines TRBV2 with TRBJ2-7, with TRBD1 as a possible D gene (6 bases). The CDR3 is made up of 13 amino acids. V lost 11 bases, J lost 0 bases, and 14 bases lay in between. Germline-derived CDR1 and CDR2 are SNHLY and FYNNEI. The CDR3 nucleotides are TGTGCCTGCTCCCGGGACACCTCCTACGAGCAGTACTTC. As protein: CACSRDTSYEQYF.

The J gene is TRBJ1-1, the V gene TRBV28, with TRBD1 as a possible D gene (5 bases). Germline V gene sequence: CDR1 MDHEN, CDR2 SYDVKM. V was clipped by 5 bases and J by 6 bases, with 13 bases between them. The CDR3 consists of 13 residues. CDR3 residues: CASSPTDRAEAFF. Here the CDR3 DNA reads TGTGCCAGCAGTCCGACAGATCGCGCTGAAGCTTTCTTT.

The V gene is TRBV10-3, the J gene TRBJ1-1, with D perhaps matching TRBD1 (5 bases). Trimming left V 3 bases short and J 5 bases short, with 16 bases between. The length of the CDR3 is 15 residues. From germline, CDR1 is ENHRY and CDR2 SYGVKD. This CDR3 is CAISERGAGETEAFF. Written as DNA, the CDR3 is TGTGCCATCAGTGAACGAGGGGCCGGGGAAACTGAAGCTTTCTTT.

The gene calls are TRBV5-1 and TRBJ2-2; 9 nucleotides align to TRBD1. The CDR3 extends over 14 amino acids. V was pared by 4 bases and J by 3 bases, with 1 base of the junction left unmatched. The germline V gene has CDR1 SGHRS and CDR2 YFSETQ. The CDR3: CASSRTGDTGELFF. CDR3 coding DNA: TGCGCCAGCAGCAGGACAGGGGACACCGGGGAGCTGTTTTTT.

The genes are TRBV25-1 and TRBJ2-1, with 12 bases that match TRBD2. The V gene's germline CDR1 is MGHDK and CDR2 SYGVNS. The CDR3 totals 17 residues. The V gene end was trimmed by 5 bases and the J gene end by 3 bases; junction bases not matched to a gene: 8. This chain's CDR3 is CASSLSKTSGSYNEQFF. The DNA for the CDR3 is TGTGCCAGCAGTTTATCCAAGACTAGCGGGAGCTACAATGAGCAGTTCTTC.

The chain recombines TRBV27 with TRBJ2-1; D ambiguous. Looked up from germline, CDR1 is MNHEY and CDR2 is SMNVEV (reference sequence). CDR3 length: 13 amino acids. V was cut by 2 bases and J by 8 bases, with 10 bases left in between. CDR3 loop: CASSLGADYEQFF. The DNA for the CDR3 is TGTGCCAGCAGTTTAGGTGCCGACTATGAGCAGTTCTTC.

The rearrangement links TRBV5-4 to TRBJ1-2; possibly TRBD1 for D (6 bases). The CDR3 runs 13 residues. Germline loops: CDR1 SGHNT, CDR2 YYREEE (reference sequence). The V end was cut by 5 bases, the J end by 4 bases, with 12 bases between. The CDR3 is CASSKKQGYGYTF. CDR3 in DNA: TGTGCCAGCAGTAAGAAACAGGGCTATGGCTACACCTTC.

The chain recombines TRBV28 with TRBJ1-2, with 10 bases lining up with TRBD1. In germline, CDR1 is MDHEN, CDR2 SYDVKM. V lost 6 bases, J lost 7 bases, and 11 bases stayed unmatched. The CDR3 consists of 15 residues. The DNA for the CDR3 is TGTGCCAGCAGACTTACAGAGACAGGGGGCTCTGGCTACACCTTC. Its protein product is CASRLTETGGSGYTF.